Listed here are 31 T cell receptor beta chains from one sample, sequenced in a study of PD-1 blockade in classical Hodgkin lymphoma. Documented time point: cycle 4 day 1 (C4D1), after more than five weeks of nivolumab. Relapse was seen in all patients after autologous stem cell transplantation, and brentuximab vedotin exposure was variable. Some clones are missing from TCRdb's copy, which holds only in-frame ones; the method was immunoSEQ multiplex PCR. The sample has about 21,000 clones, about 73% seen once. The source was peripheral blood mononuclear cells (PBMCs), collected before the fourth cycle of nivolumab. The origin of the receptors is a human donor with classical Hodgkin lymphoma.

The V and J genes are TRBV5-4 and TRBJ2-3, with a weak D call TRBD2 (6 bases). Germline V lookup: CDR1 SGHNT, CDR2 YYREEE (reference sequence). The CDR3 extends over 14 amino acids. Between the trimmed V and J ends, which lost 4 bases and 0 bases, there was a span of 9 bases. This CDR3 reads CASSQSGSTDTQYF. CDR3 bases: TGTGCCAGCAGCCAAAGCGGGAGCACAGATACGCAGTATTTT.

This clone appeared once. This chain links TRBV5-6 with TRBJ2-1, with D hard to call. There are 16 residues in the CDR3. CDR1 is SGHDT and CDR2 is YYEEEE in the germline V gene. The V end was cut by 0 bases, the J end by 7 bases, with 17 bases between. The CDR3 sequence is CASSLDLAKNWNEQFF. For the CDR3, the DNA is TGTGCCAGCAGCTTGGATTTAGCTAAAAATTGGAATGAGCAGTTCTTC.

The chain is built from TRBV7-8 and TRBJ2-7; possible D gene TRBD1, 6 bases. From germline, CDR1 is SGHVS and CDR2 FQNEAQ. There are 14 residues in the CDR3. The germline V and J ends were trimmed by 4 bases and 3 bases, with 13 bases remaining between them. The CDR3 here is CASSSGQTYYEQYF. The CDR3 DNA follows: TGTGCCAGCAGCTCCGGACAGACTTACTACGAGCAGTACTTC.

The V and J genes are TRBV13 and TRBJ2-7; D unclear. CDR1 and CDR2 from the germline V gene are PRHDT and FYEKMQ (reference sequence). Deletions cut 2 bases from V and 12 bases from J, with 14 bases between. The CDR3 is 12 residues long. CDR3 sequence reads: CASSLSITDLYF. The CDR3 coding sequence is TGTGCCAGCAGCTTATCAATCACGGATCTGTACTTC. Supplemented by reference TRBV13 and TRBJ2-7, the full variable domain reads AAGVIQSPRHLIKEKRETATLKCYPIPRHDTVYWYQQGPGQDPQFLISFYEKMQSDKGSIPDRFSAQQFSDYHSELNMSSLELGDSALYFCASSLSITDLYFGPGTRLTVT.

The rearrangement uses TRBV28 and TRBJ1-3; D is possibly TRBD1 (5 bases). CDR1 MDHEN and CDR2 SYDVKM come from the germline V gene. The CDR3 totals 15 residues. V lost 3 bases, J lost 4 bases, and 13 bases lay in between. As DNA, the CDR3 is TGTGCCAGCAGTTTGGCCGGGGGACCCGGAAACACCATATATTTT. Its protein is CASSLAGGPGNTIYF.

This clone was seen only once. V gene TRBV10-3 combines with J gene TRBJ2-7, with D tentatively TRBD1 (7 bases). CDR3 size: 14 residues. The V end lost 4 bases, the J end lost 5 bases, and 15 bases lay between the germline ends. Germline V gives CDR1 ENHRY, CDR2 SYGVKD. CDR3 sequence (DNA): TGTGCCATCAGTGGGCAGGGGGAGGTAGACGAGCAGTACTTC. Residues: CAISGQGEVDEQYF.

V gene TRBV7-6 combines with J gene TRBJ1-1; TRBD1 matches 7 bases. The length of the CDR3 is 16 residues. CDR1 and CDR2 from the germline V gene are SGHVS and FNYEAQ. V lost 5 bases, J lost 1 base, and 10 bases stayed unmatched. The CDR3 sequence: CASSPTGAGRNTEAFF. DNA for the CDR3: TGTGCCAGCAGCCCTACAGGGGCAGGTAGGAACACTGAAGCTTTCTTT.

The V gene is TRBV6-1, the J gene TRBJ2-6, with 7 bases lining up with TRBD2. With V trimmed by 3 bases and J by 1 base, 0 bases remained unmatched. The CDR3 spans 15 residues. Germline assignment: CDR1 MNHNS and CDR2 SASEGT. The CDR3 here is CASSEGGSGANVLTF. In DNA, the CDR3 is TGTGCCAGCAGTGAGGGAGGGTCTGGGGCCAACGTCCTGACTTTC.

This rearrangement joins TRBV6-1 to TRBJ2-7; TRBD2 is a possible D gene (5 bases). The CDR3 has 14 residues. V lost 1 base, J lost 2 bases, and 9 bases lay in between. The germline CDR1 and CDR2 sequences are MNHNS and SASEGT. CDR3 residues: CASSEVSRAYEQYF. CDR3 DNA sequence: TGTGCCAGCAGTGAAGTCTCGCGGGCCTACGAGCAGTACTTC.

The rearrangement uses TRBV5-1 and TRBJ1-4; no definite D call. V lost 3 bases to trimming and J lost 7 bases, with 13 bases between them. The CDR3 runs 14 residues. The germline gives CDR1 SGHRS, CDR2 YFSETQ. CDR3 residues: CASSSLGKAEKLFF. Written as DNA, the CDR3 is TGCGCCAGCAGCTCCCTTGGGAAGGCTGAAAAACTGTTTTTT.

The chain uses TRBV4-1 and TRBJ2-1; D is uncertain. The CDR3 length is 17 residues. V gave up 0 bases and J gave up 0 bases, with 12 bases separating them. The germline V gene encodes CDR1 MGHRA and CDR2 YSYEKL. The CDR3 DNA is TGCGCCAGCAGCCAAGACCCCTTGCCCCTCTCCTACAATGAGCAGTTCTTC. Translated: CASSQDPLPLSYNEQFF.

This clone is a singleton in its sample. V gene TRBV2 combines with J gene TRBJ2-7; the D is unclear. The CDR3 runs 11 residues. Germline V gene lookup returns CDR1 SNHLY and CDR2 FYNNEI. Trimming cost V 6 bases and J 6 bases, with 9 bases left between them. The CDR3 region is CASSRTAEQYF. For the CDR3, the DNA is TGTGCCAGCAGCCGGACCGCCGAGCAGTACTTC.

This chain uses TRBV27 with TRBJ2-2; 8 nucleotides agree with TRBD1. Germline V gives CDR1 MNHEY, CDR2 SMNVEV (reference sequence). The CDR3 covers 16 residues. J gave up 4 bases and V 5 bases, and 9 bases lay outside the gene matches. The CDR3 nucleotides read TGTGCCAGCAGTATTGGACAGGGACGGGCCACCGGGGAGCTGTTTTTT. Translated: CASSIGQGRATGELFF.

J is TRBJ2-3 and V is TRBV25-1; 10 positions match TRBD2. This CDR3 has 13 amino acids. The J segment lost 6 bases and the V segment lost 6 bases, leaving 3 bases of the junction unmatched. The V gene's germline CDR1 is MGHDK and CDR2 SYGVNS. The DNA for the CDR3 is TGTGCCAGCAGAGCGGGAGGGTATGATACGCAGTATTTT. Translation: CASRAGGYDTQYF. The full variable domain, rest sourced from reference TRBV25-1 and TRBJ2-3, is EADIYQTPRYLVIGTGKKITLECSQTMGHDKMYWYQQDPGMELHLIHYSYGVNSTEKGDLSSESTVSRIRTEHFPLTLESARPSHTSQYLCASRAGGYDTQYFGPGTRLTVL.

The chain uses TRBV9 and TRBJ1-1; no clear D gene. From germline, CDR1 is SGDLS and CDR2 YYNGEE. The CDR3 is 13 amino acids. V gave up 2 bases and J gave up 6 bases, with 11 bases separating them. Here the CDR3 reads CASSVLFGAEAFF. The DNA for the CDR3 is TGTGCCAGCAGCGTTTTGTTTGGTGCTGAAGCTTTCTTT.

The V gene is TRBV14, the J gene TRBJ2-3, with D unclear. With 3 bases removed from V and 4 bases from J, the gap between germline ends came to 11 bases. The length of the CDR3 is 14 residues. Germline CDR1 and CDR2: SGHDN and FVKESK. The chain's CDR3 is CASSQAALADTQYF. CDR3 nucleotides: TGTGCCAGCAGCCAGGCGGCGTTGGCAGATACGCAGTATTTT.

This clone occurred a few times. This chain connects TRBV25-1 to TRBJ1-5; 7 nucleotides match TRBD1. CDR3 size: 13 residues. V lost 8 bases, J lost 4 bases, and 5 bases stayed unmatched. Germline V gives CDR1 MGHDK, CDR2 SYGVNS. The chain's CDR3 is CASSGQINQPQHF. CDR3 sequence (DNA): TGTGCCAGCTCGGGACAGATAAATCAGCCCCAGCATTTT.

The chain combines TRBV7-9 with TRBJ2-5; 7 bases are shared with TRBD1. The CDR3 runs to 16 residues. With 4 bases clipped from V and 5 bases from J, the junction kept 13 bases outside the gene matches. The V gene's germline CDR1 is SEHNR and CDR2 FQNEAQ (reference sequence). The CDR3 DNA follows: TGTGCCAGCAGCTCCGACACCCAGGGGGTTAGGGAGACCCAGTACTTC. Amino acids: CASSSDTQGVRETQYF.

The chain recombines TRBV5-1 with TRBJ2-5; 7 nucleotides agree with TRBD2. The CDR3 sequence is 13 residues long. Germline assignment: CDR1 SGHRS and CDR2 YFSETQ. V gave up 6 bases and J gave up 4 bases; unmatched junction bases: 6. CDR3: CASTAAGLETQYF. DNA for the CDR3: TGCGCCAGCACGGCAGCGGGATTAGAGACCCAGTACTTC.

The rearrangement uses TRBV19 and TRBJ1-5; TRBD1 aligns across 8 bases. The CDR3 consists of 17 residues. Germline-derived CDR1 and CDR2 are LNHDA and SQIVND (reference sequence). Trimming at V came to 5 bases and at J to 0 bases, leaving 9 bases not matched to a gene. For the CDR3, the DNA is TGTGCCAGTAGTCTCAAGGGCAGGGGGCTTAGCAATCAGCCCCAGCATTTT. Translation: CASSLKGRGLSNQPQHF.

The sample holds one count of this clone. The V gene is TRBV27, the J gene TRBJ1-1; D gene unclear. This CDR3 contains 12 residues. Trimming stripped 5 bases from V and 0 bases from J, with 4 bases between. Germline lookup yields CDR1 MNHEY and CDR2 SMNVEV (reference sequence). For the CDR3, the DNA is TGTGCCAGCAGTACAGTGAACACTGAAGCTTTCTTT. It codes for CASSTVNTEAFF.

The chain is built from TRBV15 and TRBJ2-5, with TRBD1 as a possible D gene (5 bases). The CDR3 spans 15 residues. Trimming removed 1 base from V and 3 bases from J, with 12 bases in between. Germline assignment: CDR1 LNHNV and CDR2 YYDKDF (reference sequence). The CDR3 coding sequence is TGTGCCACCAGCAGAGTGTGGGTAGGGGAAGAGACCCAGTACTTC. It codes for CATSRVWVGEETQYF.

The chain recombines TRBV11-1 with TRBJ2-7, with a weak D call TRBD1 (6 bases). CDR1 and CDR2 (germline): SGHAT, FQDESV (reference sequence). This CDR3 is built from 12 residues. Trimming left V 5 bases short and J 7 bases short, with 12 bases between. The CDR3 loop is CASSLRGREQYF. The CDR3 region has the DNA TGTGCCAGCAGCCTCAGGGGTCGGGAGCAGTACTTC.

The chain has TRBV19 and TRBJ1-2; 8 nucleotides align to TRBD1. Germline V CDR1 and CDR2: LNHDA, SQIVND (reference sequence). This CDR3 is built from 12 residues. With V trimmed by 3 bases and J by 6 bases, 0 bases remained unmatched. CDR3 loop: CASSMTGDGYTF. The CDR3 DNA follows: TGTGCCAGTAGTATGACAGGGGATGGCTACACCTTC. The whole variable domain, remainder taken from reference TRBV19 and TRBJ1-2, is DGGITQSPKYLFRKEGQNVTLSCEQNLNHDAMYWYRQDPGQGLRLIYYSQIVNDFQKGDIAEGYSVSREKKESFPLTVTSAQKNPTAFYLCASSMTGDGYTFGSGTRLTVV.

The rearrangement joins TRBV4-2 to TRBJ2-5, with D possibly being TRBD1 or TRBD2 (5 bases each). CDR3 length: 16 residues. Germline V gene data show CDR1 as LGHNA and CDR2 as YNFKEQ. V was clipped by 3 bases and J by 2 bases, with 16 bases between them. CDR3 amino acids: CASSQGAGLAQETQYF. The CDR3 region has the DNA TGTGCCAGCAGCCAGGGAGCAGGGCTCGCTCAAGAGACCCAGTACTTC.

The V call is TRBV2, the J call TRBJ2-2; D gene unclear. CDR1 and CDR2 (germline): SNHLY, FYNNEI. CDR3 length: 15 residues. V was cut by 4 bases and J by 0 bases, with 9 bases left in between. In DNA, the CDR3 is TGTGCCAGCAGTGGCGAACAGACGAACACCGGGGAGCTGTTTTTT. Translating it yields CASSGEQTNTGELFF.

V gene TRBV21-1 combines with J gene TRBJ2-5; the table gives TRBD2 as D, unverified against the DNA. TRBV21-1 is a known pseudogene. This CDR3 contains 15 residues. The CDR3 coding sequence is TGTGCCAGCAGCAAAGGGATGGAGGTATTAGAGACCCAGTACTTC. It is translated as CASSKGMEVLETQYF.

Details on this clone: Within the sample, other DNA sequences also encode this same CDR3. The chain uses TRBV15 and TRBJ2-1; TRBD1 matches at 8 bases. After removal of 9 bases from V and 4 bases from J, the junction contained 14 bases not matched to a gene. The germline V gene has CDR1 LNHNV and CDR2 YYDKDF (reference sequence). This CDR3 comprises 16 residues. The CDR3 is CATSPGGQGVYNEQFF. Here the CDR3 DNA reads TGTGCCACTAGCCCCGGAGGACAGGGAGTTTACAATGAGCAGTTCTTC.

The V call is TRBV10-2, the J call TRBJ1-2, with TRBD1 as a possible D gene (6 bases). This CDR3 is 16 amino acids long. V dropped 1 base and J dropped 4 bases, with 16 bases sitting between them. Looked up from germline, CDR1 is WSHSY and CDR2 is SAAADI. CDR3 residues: CASSEWGDILSYGYTF. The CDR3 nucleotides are TGCGCCAGCAGTGAGTGGGGGGACATCCTTTCCTATGGCTACACCTTC.

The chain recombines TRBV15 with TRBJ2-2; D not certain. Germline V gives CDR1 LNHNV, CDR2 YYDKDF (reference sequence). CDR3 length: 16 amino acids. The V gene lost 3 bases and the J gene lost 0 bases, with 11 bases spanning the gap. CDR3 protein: CATSSRKGTNTGELFF. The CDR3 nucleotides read TGTGCCACCAGCAGCCGAAAAGGAACGAACACCGGGGAGCTGTTTTTT.

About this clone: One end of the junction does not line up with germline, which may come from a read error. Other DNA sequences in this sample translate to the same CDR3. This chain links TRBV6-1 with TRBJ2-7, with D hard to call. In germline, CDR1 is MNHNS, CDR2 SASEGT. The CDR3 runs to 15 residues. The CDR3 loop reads CASSEAPGSLYEQYF. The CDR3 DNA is TGTGCCAGCAGTGAAGCGCCAGGCAGTCTCTACGAGCAATACTTC.